The 4 T cell receptor beta chains presented below share a single source sample, sequenced in a study of OX40 agonist ivuxolimab in advanced cancers. Some clones are missing from TCRdb's copy, which holds only in-frame ones; the method was immunoSEQ multiplex PCR. The table has tens of thousands of clones, about 82% seen once. Material: CD4+ or CD8+ T cells sorted from blood, obtained in a trial of the OX40 agonist ivuxolimab. All receptors come from an adult with an advanced solid tumor such as melanoma, head and neck, liver or kidney cancer.

The CDR3 DNA follows: TGTGCCAGCAGGAACAGCCCCACTGAAGCTTTCTTT. Its protein product is CASRNSPTEAFF. This sequence joins TRBV25-1 and TRBJ1-1; D is unresolved. CDR3 length: 12 residues. The germline CDR1 and CDR2 sequences are MGHDK and SYGVNS. With 6 bases removed from V and 4 bases from J, the gap between germline ends came to 9 bases.

The rearrangement links TRBV28 to TRBJ2-2; 8 bases fit TRBD1. The CDR3 sequence is 15 residues long. Germline trimming cut 3 bases from V and 4 bases from J; bases unmatched to any gene: 4. Per the germline V gene, CDR1 is MDHEN and CDR2 is SYDVKM. CDR3 region: CASSFRGQGTGELFF. CDR3 in DNA: TGTGCCAGCAGTTTCAGGGGGCAGGGCACCGGGGAGCTGTTTTTT.

CDR3 nucleotides: TGTGCCAGCAGTTTTGGAGATACGCAGTATTTT. This encodes CASSFGDTQYF. The chain uses TRBV28 and TRBJ2-3; the D is unclear. The CDR3 is made up of 11 amino acids. The V gene's germline CDR1 is MDHEN and CDR2 SYDVKM. Trimming removed 3 bases at V and 5 bases at J, with 3 bases between. Full variable domain (rest looked up from reference TRBV28 and TRBJ2-3): DVKVTQSSRYLVKRTGEKVFLECVQDMDHENMFWYRQDPGLGLRLIYFSYDVKMKEKGDIPEGYSVSREKKERFSLILESASTNQTSMYLCASSFGDTQYFGPGTRLTVL.

The CDR3 DNA follows: TGTGCTAGTGGTTTGGTACATTTGACAGGGACCTACAATGAGCAGTTCTTC. Translation gives CASGLVHLTGTYNEQFF. The rearrangement links TRBV12-5 to TRBJ2-1; 7 positions match TRBD1. CDR1 and CDR2 from the germline V gene are LGHNT and FRNRAP. This CDR3 is 17 amino acids long. J was trimmed by 2 bases and V by 0 bases; bases with no gene match: 7.